What follows are 23 T cell receptor beta chains derived from one specimen sequenced in a study of technical replicates of blood from a few donors. Profiled with immunoSEQ multiplex PCR; TCRdb holds only in-frame clones, not every one. The sample has under 90,000 clones; roughly 94% are singletons. The sample comprised T cells isolated from PBMCs. These receptors all come from a human donor in good health.

This chain joins TRBV12-5 and TRBJ2-3, with 12 bases that match TRBD2. V lost 5 bases, J lost 6 bases, and 9 bases stayed unmatched. The V gene's germline CDR1 is LGHNT and CDR2 FRNRAP. This CDR3 is built from 16 residues. DNA of the CDR3: TGTGCTAGTGGTCCACCCCTAGCGGGGGGGCTGGATACGCAGTATTTT. It is translated as CASGPPLAGGLDTQYF.

J is TRBJ1-2 and V is TRBV7-9; TRBD1 agrees at 8 bases. Germline values: CDR1 SEHNR, CDR2 FQNEAQ (reference sequence). V dropped 3 bases and J dropped 5; count of bases not matched to a gene: 11. The CDR3 consists of 16 residues. The chain's CDR3 is CASSLYRDRTSYGYTF. In nucleotides, the CDR3 is TGTGCCAGCAGCTTGTATAGGGACAGGACTTCGTATGGCTACACCTTC.

The chain has TRBV7-2 and TRBJ1-4, with 8 positions matching TRBD1. The length of the CDR3 is 14 residues. Germline V gene sequence: CDR1 SGHTA, CDR2 FQGNSA. The trim removed 5 bases at V and 8 bases at J, leaving 7 bases unmatched. The CDR3 region has the DNA TGTGCCAGCAGCCCCGGACAGGGATGGGAAAAACTGTTTTTT. This sequence encodes CASSPGQGWEKLFF.

The rearrangement links TRBV4-1 to TRBJ1-2; perhaps TRBD1 as D (5 bases). V dropped 0 bases and J dropped 0 bases, with 11 bases sitting between them. Germline V gives CDR1 MGHRA, CDR2 YSYEKL. The CDR3 is 16 residues long. The CDR3 coding sequence is TGCGCCAGCAGCCAAGAGACAGTCAGGACTAACTATGGCTACACCTTC. This codes for CASSQETVRTNYGYTF.

The chain recombines TRBV19 with TRBJ2-3; D might be TRBD2 (5 bases). The V and J ends lost 5 bases and 7 bases respectively, with 10 bases between them. Per the germline V gene, CDR1 is LNHDA and CDR2 is SQIVND (reference sequence). The CDR3 loop spans 12 amino acids. CDR3 in amino acids: CASSADWHTQYF. CDR3 DNA: TGTGCCAGTAGTGCGGACTGGCATACGCAGTATTTT.

This clone has a single count. Other DNA sequences of this sample code for an identical CDR3. V gene TRBV5-1 combines with J gene TRBJ1-2; TRBD1 matches at 9 bases. The CDR3 consists of 13 residues. Germline values: CDR1 SGHRS, CDR2 YFSETQ. Germline trimming cut 4 bases from V and 5 bases from J; bases unmatched to any gene: 3. In nucleotides, the CDR3 is TGCGCCAGCAGCCCCGGGACAGGGTATGGCTACACCTTC. Amino acids: CASSPGTGYGYTF.

The gene calls are TRBV4-2 and TRBJ1-5; TRBD1 might be the D (5 bases). Germline V gene sequence: CDR1 LGHNA, CDR2 YNFKEQ. The CDR3 runs 14 residues. Trimming stripped 1 base from V and 5 bases from J, with 9 bases between. The CDR3 region has the DNA TGTGCCAGCAGCCAAGGCTCGGGGGATCAGCCCCAGCATTTT. As protein: CASSQGSGDQPQHF.

V is TRBV28 and J is TRBJ1-2; no clear D gene. CDR1 and CDR2 (germline): MDHEN, SYDVKM. The CDR3 contains 16 residues. V was shortened by 2 bases and J by 4 bases, with 17 bases between the two germline ends. CDR3 nucleotide sequence: TGTGCCAGCAGTTTAACAGCACTGGGAAGCGGCTATGGCTACACCTTC. Protein: CASSLTALGSGYGYTF.

CDR3 in DNA: TGTGCCAGCAGCCCATCCACCGCGGTATGGTCTAGCAATCAGCCCCAGCATTTT. Translation: CASSPSTAVWSSNQPQHF. The chain has TRBV7-6 and TRBJ1-5; no firm D call. Germline values: CDR1 SGHVS, CDR2 FNYEAQ. CDR3 size: 18 residues. The V end was cut by 5 bases, the J end by 0 bases, with 20 bases between.

The genes are TRBV5-6 and TRBJ2-1; D remains ambiguous. The CDR3 contains 17 residues. The germline V and J ends were trimmed by 1 base and 8 bases, with 22 bases remaining between them. Germline V gene sequence: CDR1 SGHDT, CDR2 YYEEEE. This CDR3 reads CASSLSRREWAPHEQFF. CDR3 bases: TGTGCCAGCAGCTTGAGTCGCCGAGAGTGGGCTCCCCATGAGCAGTTCTTC.

This clone was detected a few times. The chain links TRBV18 to TRBJ1-1; 9 bases are shared with TRBD1. The CDR3 loop spans 14 amino acids. The germline V gene encodes CDR1 KGHSH and CDR2 LQKENI. V dropped 9 bases and J dropped 4; count of bases not matched to a gene: 9. The CDR3 spells CASSWDRVATEAFF. The CDR3 DNA sequence: TGTGCCAGTTCGTGGGACAGGGTAGCCACTGAAGCTTTCTTT.

The chain has TRBV11-3 and TRBJ2-7; D gene uncertain. This CDR3 has 14 amino acids. The V end was cut by 4 bases, the J end by 2 bases, with 12 bases between. Germline V gene data show CDR1 as SGHNT and CDR2 as YENEEA. The CDR3 is CASSSLDQPYEQYF. CDR3 DNA: TGTGCCAGCAGCTCCCTAGACCAACCCTACGAGCAGTACTTC.

The CDR3 DNA sequence: TGTGCCAGCAGCCGTACCGGGACAGGGAGGGCGATGAACACTGAAGCTTTCTTT. Its protein product is CASSRTGTGRAMNTEAFF. The chain is built from TRBV28 and TRBJ1-1, with TRBD1 matching 9 bases. The CDR3 contains 18 residues. CDR1 is MDHEN, CDR2 SYDVKM, per germline. With 6 bases clipped from V and 0 bases from J, the junction kept 14 bases outside the gene matches.

This rearrangement joins TRBV9 to TRBJ1-2; D may be TRBD1 (5 bases). The CDR3 runs 15 residues. Deletions cut 0 bases from V and 2 bases from J, with 11 bases between. Germline V CDR1 and CDR2: SGDLS, YYNGEE. The CDR3: CASSVDGGTNYGYTF. The CDR3, as DNA: TGTGCCAGCAGCGTAGACGGGGGTACGAACTATGGCTACACCTTC. Looking up the rest from reference TRBV9 and TRBJ1-2 gives the full variable domain: DSGVTQTPKHLITATGQRVTLRCSPRSGDLSVYWYQQSLDQGLQFLIQYYNGEERAKGNILERFSAQQFPDLHSELNLSSLELGDSALYFCASSVDGGTNYGYTFGSGTRLTVV.

The chain combines TRBV19 with TRBJ2-2; perhaps TRBD1 as D (5 bases). The CDR3 loop spans 14 amino acids. The germline V and J ends were trimmed by 1 base and 3 bases, with 6 bases remaining between them. Germline loops: CDR1 LNHDA, CDR2 SQIVND (reference sequence). The CDR3 DNA reads TGTGCCAGTAGTATAGGACAGCACACCGGGGAGCTGTTTTTT. This encodes CASSIGQHTGELFF.

V and J are TRBV10-2 and TRBJ2-3; maybe TRBD2 (6 bases). Per the germline V gene, CDR1 is WSHSY and CDR2 is SAAADI. The V and J ends lost 0 bases and 5 bases respectively, with 21 bases between them. The CDR3 loop spans 18 amino acids. The CDR3 coding sequence is TGCGCCAGCAGTGAGTCGGGGAGGAGTATACCCCCCGAAGATACGCAGTATTTT. It specifies CASSESGRSIPPEDTQYF.

The V and J genes are TRBV6-5 and TRBJ1-1; TRBD1 matches at 12 bases. The V and J ends lost 6 bases and 6 bases, in that order; junction bases with no gene match: 5. The germline V gene encodes CDR1 MNHEY and CDR2 SVGAGI. The CDR3 has 14 residues. As DNA, the CDR3 is TGTGCCAGCAGGGAGGGGACAGGGGGCCCTGAAGCTTTCTTT. Protein product: CASREGTGGPEAFF.

The chain couples TRBV9 to TRBJ1-3, with D perhaps TRBD1 (5 bases). V was trimmed by 0 bases and J by 11 bases, leaving 21 bases between them. Germline V lookup: CDR1 SGDLS, CDR2 YYNGEE. The CDR3 consists of 16 residues. CDR3 DNA: TGTGCCAGCAGCGTAGATCGGGGGGGACTTTATTTTCCCATATATTTT. Translating gives CASSVDRGGLYFPIYF.

The chain joins TRBV30 to TRBJ1-3, with D unresolved. CDR3 length: 17 amino acids. V lost 2 bases, J lost 1 base, and 18 bases lay in between. CDR1 is GTSNPN, CDR2 SVGIG, per germline (reference sequence). The CDR3 spells CAWSKTPERGSGNTIYF. The DNA for the CDR3 is TGTGCCTGGAGTAAAACCCCCGAGCGAGGGTCTGGAAACACCATATATTTT. The full variable domain, in which reference TRBV30 and TRBJ1-3 provide the parts outside the CDR3, is SQTIHQWPATLVQPVGSPLSLECTVEGTSNPNLYWYRQAAGRGLQLLFYSVGIGQISSEVPQNLSASRPQDRQFILSSKKLLLSDSGFYLCAWSKTPERGSGNTIYFGEGSWLTVV.

The genes are TRBV13 and TRBJ2-2; D not certain. The V end lost 0 bases, the J end lost 0 bases, and 5 bases lay between the germline ends. The germline V gene encodes CDR1 PRHDT and CDR2 FYEKMQ (reference sequence). CDR3 length: 15 amino acids. The CDR3 coding sequence is TGTGCCAGCAGCTTAGGCGGAGCGAACACCGGGGAGCTGTTTTTT. It encodes CASSLGGANTGELFF.

The chain recombines TRBV2 with TRBJ1-2; D call uncertain. The CDR3 loop spans 15 amino acids. Trimming left V 6 bases short and J 4 bases short, with 18 bases between. CDR1 is SNHLY, CDR2 FYNNEI, per germline. The CDR3 sequence is CASSDSGMGVYGYTF. The CDR3, as DNA: TGTGCCAGCAGCGACTCCGGCATGGGTGTCTATGGCTACACCTTC.

This clone has only one observation. This chain links TRBV4-1 with TRBJ2-1; possible D gene TRBD2, 6 bases. Trimming left V 1 base short and J 2 bases short, with 18 bases between. The CDR3 is 18 amino acids. Germline V CDR1 and CDR2: MGHRA, YSYEKL. The CDR3 protein is CASSQVTFPGGAYNEQFF. CDR3 in DNA: TGCGCCAGCAGCCAAGTCACTTTTCCGGGCGGGGCCTACAATGAGCAGTTCTTC.

The CDR3 loop reads CASSGTGGTYEQYF. CDR3 nucleotide sequence: TGTGCCAGCAGCGGGACAGGGGGGACGTACGAGCAGTACTTC. The chain carries TRBV28 and TRBJ2-7; TRBD1 agrees at 11 bases. The CDR3 totals 14 residues. Per the germline V gene, CDR1 is MDHEN and CDR2 is SYDVKM. V dropped 6 bases and J dropped 4; count of bases not matched to a gene: 5.